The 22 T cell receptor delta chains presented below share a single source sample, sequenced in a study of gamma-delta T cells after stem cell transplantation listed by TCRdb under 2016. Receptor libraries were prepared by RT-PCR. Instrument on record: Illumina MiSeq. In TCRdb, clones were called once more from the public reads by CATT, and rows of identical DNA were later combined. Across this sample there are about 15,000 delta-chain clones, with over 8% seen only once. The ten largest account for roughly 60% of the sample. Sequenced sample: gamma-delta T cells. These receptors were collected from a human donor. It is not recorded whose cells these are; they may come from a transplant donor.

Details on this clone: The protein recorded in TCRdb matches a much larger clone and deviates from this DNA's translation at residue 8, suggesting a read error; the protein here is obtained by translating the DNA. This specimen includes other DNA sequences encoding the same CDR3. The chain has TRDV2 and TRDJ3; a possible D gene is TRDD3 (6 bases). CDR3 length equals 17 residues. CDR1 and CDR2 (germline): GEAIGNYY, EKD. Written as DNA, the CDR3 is TGTGCCTGTGACACTACTGGGAGTTCCTGGGACACCCGACAAATGTTTTTC. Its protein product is CACDTTGSSWDTRQMFF.

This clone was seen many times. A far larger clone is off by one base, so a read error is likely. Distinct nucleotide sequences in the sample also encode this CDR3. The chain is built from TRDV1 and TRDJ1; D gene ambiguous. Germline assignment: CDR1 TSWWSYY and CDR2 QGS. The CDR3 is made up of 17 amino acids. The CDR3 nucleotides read TGTGCCCTTGGGAAACGAATCACATTTCGGGCTTCCGATAAACTCATCTTT. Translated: CALGKRITFRASDKLIF.

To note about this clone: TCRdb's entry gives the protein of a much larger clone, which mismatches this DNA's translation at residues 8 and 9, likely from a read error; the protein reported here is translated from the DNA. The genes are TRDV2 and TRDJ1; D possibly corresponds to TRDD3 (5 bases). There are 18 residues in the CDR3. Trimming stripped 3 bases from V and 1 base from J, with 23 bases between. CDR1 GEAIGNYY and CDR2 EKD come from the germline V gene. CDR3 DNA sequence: TGTGCCTGTGACTCATTACTGGTGGAGACGCGTGTCACCGATAAACTCATCTTT. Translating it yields CACDSLLVETRVTDKLIF.

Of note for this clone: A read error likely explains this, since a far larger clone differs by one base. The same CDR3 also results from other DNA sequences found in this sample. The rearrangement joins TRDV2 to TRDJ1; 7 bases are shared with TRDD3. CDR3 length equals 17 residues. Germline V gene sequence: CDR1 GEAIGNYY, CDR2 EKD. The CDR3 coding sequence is TGCGCCTGTGAGAGGCTGGGGGCGAACCGGGGTACCGATAAACTCATCTTT. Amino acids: CACERLGANRGTDKLIF.

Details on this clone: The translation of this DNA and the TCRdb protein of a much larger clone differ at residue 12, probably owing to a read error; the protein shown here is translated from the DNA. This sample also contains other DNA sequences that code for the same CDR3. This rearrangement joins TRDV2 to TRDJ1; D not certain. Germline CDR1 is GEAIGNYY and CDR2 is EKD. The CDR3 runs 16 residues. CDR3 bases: TGTGCCTGTGACACCATGGGCCTTAGGTACACCTATAAACTCATCTTT. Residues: CACDTMGLRYTYKLIF.

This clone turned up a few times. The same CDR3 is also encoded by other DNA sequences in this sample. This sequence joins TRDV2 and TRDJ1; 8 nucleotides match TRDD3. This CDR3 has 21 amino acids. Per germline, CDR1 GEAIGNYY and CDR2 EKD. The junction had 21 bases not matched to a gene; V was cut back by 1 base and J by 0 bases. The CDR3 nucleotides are TGTGCCTGTGACACTATGGTTAGGGGCTGGGGGAGTTTGCTGTACACCGATAAACTCATCTTT. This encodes CACDTMVRGWGSLLYTDKLIF.

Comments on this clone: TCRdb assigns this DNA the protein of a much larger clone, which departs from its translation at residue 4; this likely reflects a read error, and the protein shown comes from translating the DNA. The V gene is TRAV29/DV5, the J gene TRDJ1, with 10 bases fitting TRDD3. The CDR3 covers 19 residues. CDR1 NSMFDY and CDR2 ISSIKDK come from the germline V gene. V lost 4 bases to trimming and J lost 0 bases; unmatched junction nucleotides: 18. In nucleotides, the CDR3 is TGTGCAGCAGGCCCGATCGTACTGGGGGATGGGAGGTACACCGATAAACTCATCTTT. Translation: CAAGPIVLGDGRYTDKLIF. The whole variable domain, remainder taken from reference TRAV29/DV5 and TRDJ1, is DQQVKQNSPSLSVQEGRISILNCDYTNSMFDYFLWYKKYPAEGPTFLISISSIKDKNEDGRFTVFLNKSAKHLSLHIVPSQPGDSAVYFCAAGPIVLGDGRYTDKLIFGKGTRVTVEP.

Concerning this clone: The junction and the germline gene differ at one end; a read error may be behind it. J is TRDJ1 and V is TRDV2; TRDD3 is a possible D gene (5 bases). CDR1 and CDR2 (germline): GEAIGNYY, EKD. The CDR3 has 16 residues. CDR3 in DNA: TGTGCCAGTGACCGAACGGAGGATAATTCGACCGATAAACTCATCTTT. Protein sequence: CASDRTEDNSTDKLIF.

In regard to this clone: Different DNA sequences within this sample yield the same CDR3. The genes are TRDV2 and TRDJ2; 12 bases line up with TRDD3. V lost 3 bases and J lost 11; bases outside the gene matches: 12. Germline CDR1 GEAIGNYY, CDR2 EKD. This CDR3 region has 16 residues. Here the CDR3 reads CACDSILGDTGTQLFF. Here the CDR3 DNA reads TGTGCCTGTGACTCGATCCTGGGGGATACGGGGACCCAACTCTTCTTT.

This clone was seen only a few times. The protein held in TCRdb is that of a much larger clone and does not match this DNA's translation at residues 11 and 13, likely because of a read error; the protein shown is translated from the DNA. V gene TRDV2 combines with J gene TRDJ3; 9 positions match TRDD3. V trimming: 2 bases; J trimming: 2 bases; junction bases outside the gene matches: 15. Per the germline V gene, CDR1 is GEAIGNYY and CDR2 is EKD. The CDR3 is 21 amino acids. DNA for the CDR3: TGTGCCTGTGACAATGCCGTCCTGGGGGATGAGGTGCCCTGGGACACCCGACAGATGTTTTTC. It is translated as CACDNAVLGDEVPWDTRQMFF.

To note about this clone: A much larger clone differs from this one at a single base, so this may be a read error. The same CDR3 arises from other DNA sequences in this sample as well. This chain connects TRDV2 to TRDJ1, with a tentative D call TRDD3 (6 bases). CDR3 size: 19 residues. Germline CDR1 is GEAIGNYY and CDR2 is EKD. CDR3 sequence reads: CACDLASQRSGGPTDKLIF. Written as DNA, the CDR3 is TGTGCATGTGACCTTGCTTCCCAACGGAGTGGGGGTCCTACCGATAAACTCATCTTT.

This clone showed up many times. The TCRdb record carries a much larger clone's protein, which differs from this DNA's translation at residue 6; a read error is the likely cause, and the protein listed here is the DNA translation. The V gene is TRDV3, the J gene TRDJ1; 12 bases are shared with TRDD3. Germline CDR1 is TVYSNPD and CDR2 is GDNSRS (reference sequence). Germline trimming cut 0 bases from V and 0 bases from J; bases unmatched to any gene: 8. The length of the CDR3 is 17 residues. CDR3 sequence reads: CAFSDRLGDTNTDKLIF. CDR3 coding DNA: TGTGCCTTTAGTGACCGACTGGGGGATACCAACACCGATAAACTCATCTTT.

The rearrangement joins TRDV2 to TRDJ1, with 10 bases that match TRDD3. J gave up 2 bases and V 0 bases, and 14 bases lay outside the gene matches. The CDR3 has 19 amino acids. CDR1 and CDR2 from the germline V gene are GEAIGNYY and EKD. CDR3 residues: CACDTGSPARGDTTDKLIF. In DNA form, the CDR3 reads TGTGCCTGTGACACCGGTTCCCCGGCACGGGGGGATACGACCGATAAACTCATCTTT.

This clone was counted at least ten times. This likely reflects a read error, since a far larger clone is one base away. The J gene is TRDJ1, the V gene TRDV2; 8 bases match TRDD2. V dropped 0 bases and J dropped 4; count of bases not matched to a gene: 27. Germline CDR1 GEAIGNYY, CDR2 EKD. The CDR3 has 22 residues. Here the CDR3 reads CACDTGNLPTSPGPTTRDKLIF. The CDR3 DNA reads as TGTGCCTGTGACACCGGAAATCTTCCTACGTCTCCTGGGCCCACTACGCGCGATAAACTCATCTTT.

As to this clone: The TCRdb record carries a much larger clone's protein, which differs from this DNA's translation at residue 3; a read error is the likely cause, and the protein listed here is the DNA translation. Here the CDR3 DNA reads TGTGCCCGTGAACCTGTACTGGGGGATACGCGGAGGTACACCGATAAACTCATCTTT. Protein: CAREPVLGDTRRYTDKLIF. The chain couples TRDV2 to TRDJ1; TRDD3 matches at 13 bases. Germline loops: CDR1 GEAIGNYY, CDR2 EKD. There are 19 residues in the CDR3.

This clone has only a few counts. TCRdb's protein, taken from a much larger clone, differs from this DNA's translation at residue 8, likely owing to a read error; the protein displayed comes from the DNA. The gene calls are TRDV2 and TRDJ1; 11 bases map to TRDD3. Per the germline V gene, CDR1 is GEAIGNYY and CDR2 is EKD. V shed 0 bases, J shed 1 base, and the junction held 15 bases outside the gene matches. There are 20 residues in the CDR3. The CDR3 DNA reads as TGTGCCTGTGACACCGTTGTCAATGGGGGATACGAAGGTGTCACCGATAAACTCATCTTT. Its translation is CACDTVVNGGYEGVTDKLIF.

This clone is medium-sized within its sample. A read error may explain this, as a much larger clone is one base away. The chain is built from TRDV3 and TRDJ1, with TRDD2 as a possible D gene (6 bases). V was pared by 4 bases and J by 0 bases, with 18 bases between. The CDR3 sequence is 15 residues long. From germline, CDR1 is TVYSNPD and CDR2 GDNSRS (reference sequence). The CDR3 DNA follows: TGTGCCTGTTCACTCCTTCCGCTGTACACCGATAAACTCATCTTT. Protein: CACSLLPLYTDKLIF.

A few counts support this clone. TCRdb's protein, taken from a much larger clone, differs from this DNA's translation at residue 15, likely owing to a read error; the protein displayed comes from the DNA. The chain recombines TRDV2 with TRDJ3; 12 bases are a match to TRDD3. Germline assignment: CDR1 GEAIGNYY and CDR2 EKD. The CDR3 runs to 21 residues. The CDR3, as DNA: TGTGCCTGTGACACCCTTACTGGGGGATACAAGAGCTCCTGGGCCACCCGACAGATGTTTTTC. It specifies CACDTLTGGYKSSWATRQMFF.

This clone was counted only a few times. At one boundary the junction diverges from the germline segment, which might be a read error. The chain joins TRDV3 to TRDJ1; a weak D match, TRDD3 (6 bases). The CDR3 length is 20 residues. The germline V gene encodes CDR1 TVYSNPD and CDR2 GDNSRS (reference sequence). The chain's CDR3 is CASGDSTPTGLMANTDTLIF. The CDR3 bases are TGTGCCTCAGGGGACTCTACTCCGACTGGGTTGATGGCCAACACCGATACACTCATCTTT. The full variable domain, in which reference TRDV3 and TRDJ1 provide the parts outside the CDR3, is CDKVTQSSPDQTVASGSEVVLLCTYDTVYSNPDLFWYRIRPDYSFQFVFYGDNSRSEGADFTQGRFSVKHILTQKAFHLVISPVRTEDSATYYCASGDSTPTGLMANTDTLIFGKGTRVTVEP.

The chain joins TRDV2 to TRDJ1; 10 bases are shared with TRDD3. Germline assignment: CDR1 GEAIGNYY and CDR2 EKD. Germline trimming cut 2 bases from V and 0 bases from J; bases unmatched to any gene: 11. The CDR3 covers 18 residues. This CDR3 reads CACDILGDPRRYTDKLIF. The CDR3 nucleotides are TGTGCCTGTGACATACTGGGGGATCCGCGTAGGTACACCGATAAACTCATCTTT.

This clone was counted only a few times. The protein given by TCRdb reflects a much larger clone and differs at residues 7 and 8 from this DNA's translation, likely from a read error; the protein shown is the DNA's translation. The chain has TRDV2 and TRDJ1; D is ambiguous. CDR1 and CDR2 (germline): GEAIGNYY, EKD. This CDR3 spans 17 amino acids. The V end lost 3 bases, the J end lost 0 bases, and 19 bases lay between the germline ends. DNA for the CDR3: TGTGCCTGTGACTCCCTGGAGGAGAGAGGAGACACCGATAAACTCATCTTT. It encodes CACDSLEERGDTDKLIF.

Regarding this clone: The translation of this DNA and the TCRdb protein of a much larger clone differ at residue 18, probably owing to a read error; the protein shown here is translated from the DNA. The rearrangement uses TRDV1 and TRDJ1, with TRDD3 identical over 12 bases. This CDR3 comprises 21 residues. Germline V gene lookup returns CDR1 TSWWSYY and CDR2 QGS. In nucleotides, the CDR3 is TGTGCTCTTGGGGAACTGCTTCTCCTGGGGGATACGGGGGTGTACACCGATAGACTCATCTTT. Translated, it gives CALGELLLLGDTGVYTDRLIF.